The subject of this entry is one T cell receptor (beta chain). The data were taken from a study of patients and donors after allogeneic stem cell transplantation. TCRdb called the RT-PCR reads again in MiXCR, with one record for every CDR3 protein. The sample has roughly 180,000 distinct CDR3 sequences; 35% to 50% are singletons. The receptor's source is a human donor who was either an allogeneic HSCT recipient or a stem cell or donor lymphocyte infusion donor (not recorded which). It is not recorded whose cells these are; they may come from a transplant donor. The sequenced sample was blood, either unsorted or a sorted T cell fraction (not recorded which).

CDR3 sequence: CASSFGLVEETQYF. CDR3 in DNA: TGTGCCAGCAGCTTTGGACTTGTAGAAGAGACCCAGTACTTC. This chain joins TRBV7-8 and TRBJ2-5, with D maybe TRBD2 (5 bases). CDR3 size: 14 residues. In germline, CDR1 is SGHVS, CDR2 FQNEAQ. Trimming cost V 3 bases and J 3 bases, with 11 bases left between them. Full variable domain (remainder filled in from reference TRBV7-8 and TRBJ2-5): GAGVSQSPRYKVAKRGQDVALRCDPISGHVSLFWYQQALGQGPEFLTYFQNEAQLDKSGLPSDRFFAERPEGSVSTLKIQRTQQEDSAVYLCASSFGLVEETQYFGPGTRLLVL.